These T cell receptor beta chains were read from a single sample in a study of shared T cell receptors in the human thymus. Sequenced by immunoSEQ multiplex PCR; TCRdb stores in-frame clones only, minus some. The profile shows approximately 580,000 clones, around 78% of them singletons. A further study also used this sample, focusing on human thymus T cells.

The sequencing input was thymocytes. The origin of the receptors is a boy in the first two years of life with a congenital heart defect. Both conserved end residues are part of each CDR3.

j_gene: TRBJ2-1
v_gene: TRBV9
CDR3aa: CASSEGEGLDNEQFF

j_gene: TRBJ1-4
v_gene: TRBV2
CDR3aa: CASTKFGGANEKLFF

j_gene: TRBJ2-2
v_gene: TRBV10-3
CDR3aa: CAISEFRTVNTGELFF

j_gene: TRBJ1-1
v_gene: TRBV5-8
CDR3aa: CASSGQMNTEAFF

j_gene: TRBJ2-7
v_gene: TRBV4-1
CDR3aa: CASSQEISGTKRAGGPYEQYF

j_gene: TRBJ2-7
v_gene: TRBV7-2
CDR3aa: CASSWSGKAYEQYF

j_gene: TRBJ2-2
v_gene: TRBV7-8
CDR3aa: CASSSRDRGVGELFF

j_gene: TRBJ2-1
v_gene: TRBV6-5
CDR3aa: CASGRGPSPYNEQFF

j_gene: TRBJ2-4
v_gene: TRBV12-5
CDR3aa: CASGFSGRFAKNIQYF

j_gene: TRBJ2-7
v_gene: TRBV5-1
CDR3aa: CASSLGGTLDEQYF

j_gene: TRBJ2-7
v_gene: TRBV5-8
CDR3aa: CASSAQGYEQYF

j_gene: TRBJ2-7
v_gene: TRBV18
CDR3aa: CASSPLSYEQYF

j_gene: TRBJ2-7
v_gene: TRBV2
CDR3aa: CASSLSGTTYEQYF

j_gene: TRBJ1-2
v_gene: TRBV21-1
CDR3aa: CARPDGQRGYTF

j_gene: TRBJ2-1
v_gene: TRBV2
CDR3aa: CASSEFRQGDHEQFF

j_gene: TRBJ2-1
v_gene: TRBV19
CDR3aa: CASSLRDRKGDEQFF

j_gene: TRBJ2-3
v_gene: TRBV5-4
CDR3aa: CASSLGRNRLAPRRTDTQYF

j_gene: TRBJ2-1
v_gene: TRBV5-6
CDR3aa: CASSLVRGGNYNEQFF

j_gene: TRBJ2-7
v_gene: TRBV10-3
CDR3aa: CAISDRGWEQYF